These 28 T cell receptor beta chains were sequenced from one sample in a study of cytomegalovirus exposure and HLA in healthy donors (dated by TCRdb to about 2017). Libraries were prepared through the immunoSEQ multiplex PCR assay. Sourced from immuneACCESS, this table was stored by TCRdb with only in-frame sequences that have V and J called. A share of the clones is absent; for the studies checked, an unresolved V gene accounts for under half, and the remainder has no known explanation. The sample table contains over 200,000 clones; only one count was recorded for about 90% of them. Approximately 3% of the sample is in the top ten clones. The specimen sequenced was PBMCs. The receptors were gathered from a woman aged 25-40 years in good health and CMV-seronegative.

The chain carries TRBV27 and TRBJ1-5; no reliable D call. Germline V gene sequence: CDR1 MNHEY, CDR2 SMNVEV (reference sequence). The CDR3 covers 15 residues. V lost 7 bases and J 1 base, leaving 14 bases between the germline ends. CDR3 region: CASNYSLGSNQPQHF. The CDR3 DNA reads TGTGCCAGCAATTATTCTCTGGGGAGCAATCAGCCCCAGCATTTT.

The chain is built from TRBV9 and TRBJ2-1, with D possibly being TRBD1 (5 bases). Deletions cut 0 bases from V and 2 bases from J, with 9 bases between. Looked up from germline, CDR1 is SGDLS and CDR2 is YYNGEE. This CDR3 has 15 residues. CDR3 nucleotide sequence: TGTGCCAGCAGCGTAGGGGGCCTCACCTACAATGAGCAGTTCTTC. Translation gives CASSVGGLTYNEQFF.

The chain recombines TRBV9 with TRBJ2-1; 8 bases fit TRBD2. CDR3 length: 13 amino acids. The V segment lost 7 bases and the J segment 5 bases; nucleotides outside the gene matches: 5. Per the germline V gene, CDR1 is SGDLS and CDR2 is YYNGEE. CDR3 sequence reads: CASAGTSHNEQFF. The CDR3 bases are TGTGCCAGCGCCGGGACTAGTCACAATGAGCAGTTCTTC.

This sequence joins TRBV9 and TRBJ2-3; D not resolved. This CDR3 contains 14 residues. Trimming cost V 7 bases and J 4 bases, with 16 bases left between them. From germline, CDR1 is SGDLS and CDR2 YYNGEE. CDR3 coding DNA: TGTGCCAGCGGCGGCCCGGGCACGGCAGATACGCAGTATTTT. This codes for CASGGPGTADTQYF.

This clone was recorded only once. The chain is built from TRBV19 and TRBJ2-3; TRBD2 aligns across 15 bases. Unmatched junction bases numbered 12, after V lost 3 bases and J lost 5 bases. The CDR3 length is 19 residues. The germline gives CDR1 LNHDA, CDR2 SQIVND (reference sequence). This CDR3 reads CASSIPASGTSGRKDTQYF. CDR3 in DNA: TGTGCCAGTAGTATCCCCGCCTCCGGGACTAGCGGGAGGAAAGATACGCAGTATTTT. The full variable domain, its missing parts supplied by reference TRBV19 and TRBJ2-3, is DGGITQSPKYLFRKEGQNVTLSCEQNLNHDAMYWYRQDPGQGLRLIYYSQIVNDFQKGDIAEGYSVSREKKESFPLTVTSAQKNPTAFYLCASSIPASGTSGRKDTQYFGPGTRLTVL.

This chain links TRBV28 with TRBJ1-2; 9 bases agree with TRBD1. Losses at the gene ends were 4 bases for V and 5 bases for J; bases not matched to a gene: 11. Germline CDR1 is MDHEN and CDR2 is SYDVKM. The CDR3 runs 16 residues. The chain's CDR3 is CASSSTGTGRRYGYTF. In DNA form, the CDR3 reads TGTGCCAGCAGTTCGACAGGGACAGGGCGCAGGTATGGCTACACCTTC.

This chain connects TRBV27 to TRBJ1-5; the D is unclear. Trimming shortened V by 5 bases and J by 0 bases, and 17 bases separated the two germline ends. The V gene's germline CDR1 is MNHEY and CDR2 SMNVEV (reference sequence). This CDR3 has 17 residues. The CDR3 sequence: CASSPLGLDDSNQPQHF. CDR3 sequence (DNA): TGTGCCAGCAGTCCCCTGGGTCTTGATGATAGCAATCAGCCCCAGCATTTT.

This chain uses TRBV18 with TRBJ2-6; no clear D. The germline gives CDR1 KGHSH, CDR2 LQKENI. V was pared by 2 bases and J by 0 bases, with 14 bases between. There are 18 residues in the CDR3. CDR3 sequence: CASSPNVGMVSGANVLTF. The CDR3 coding sequence is TGTGCCAGCTCACCAAATGTTGGTATGGTCTCTGGGGCCAACGTCCTGACTTTC. The entire variable domain, with the rest obtained from reference TRBV18 and TRBJ2-6, is as follows: NAGVMQNPRHLVRRRGQEARLRCSPMKGHSHVYWYRQLPEEGLKFMVYLQKENIIDESGMPKERFSAEFPKEGPSILRIQQVVRGDSAAYFCASSPNVGMVSGANVLTFGAGSRLTVL.

The chain employs TRBV9 and TRBJ2-7, with 12 positions matching TRBD2. V was pared by 3 bases and J by 4 bases, with 5 bases of the junction left unmatched. CDR1 SGDLS and CDR2 YYNGEE come from the germline V gene. The CDR3 has 15 residues. CDR3 DNA sequence: TGTGCCAGCAGCGGGTCGACTAGCGGGAGTTACGAGCAGTACTTC. This sequence encodes CASSGSTSGSYEQYF.

V gene TRBV28 combines with J gene TRBJ2-7; 7 bases are shared with TRBD1. Germline values: CDR1 MDHEN, CDR2 SYDVKM. Trimming at V came to 5 bases and at J to 3 bases, leaving 7 bases not matched to a gene. This CDR3 comprises 14 residues. CDR3 sequence: CASSPGGADYEQYF. CDR3 DNA: TGTGCCAGCAGTCCAGGGGGTGCAGACTACGAGCAGTACTTC. The full variable domain, completed using reference TRBV28 and TRBJ2-7, is DVKVTQSSRYLVKRTGEKVFLECVQDMDHENMFWYRQDPGLGLRLIYFSYDVKMKEKGDIPEGYSVSREKKERFSLILESASTNQTSMYLCASSPGGADYEQYFGPGTRLTVT.

This chain connects TRBV6-1 to TRBJ2-2, with no clear D. Trimming stripped 5 bases from V and 4 bases from J, with 5 bases between. The length of the CDR3 is 12 residues. In germline, CDR1 is MNHNS, CDR2 SASEGT. Written as DNA, the CDR3 is TGTGCCAGCAGTCGCTTCACCGGGGAGCTGTTTTTT. As protein: CASSRFTGELFF.

This sequence joins TRBV28 and TRBJ2-1; D may match TRBD1 or TRBD2 (5 bases each). The germline gives CDR1 MDHEN, CDR2 SYDVKM. With 4 bases removed from V and 5 bases from J, the gap between germline ends came to 18 bases. This CDR3 comprises 16 residues. This chain's CDR3 is CASSSPRGPPDNEQFF. CDR3 nucleotide sequence: TGTGCCAGCAGTTCACCTAGGGGACCCCCCGACAATGAGCAGTTCTTC.

The chain uses TRBV2 and TRBJ1-5, with no clear D. Trimming left V 6 bases short and J 1 base short, with 13 bases between. This CDR3 region has 15 residues. Germline lookup yields CDR1 SNHLY and CDR2 FYNNEI. CDR3 sequence reads: CASSVSRASNQPQHF. In DNA form, the CDR3 reads TGTGCCAGCAGCGTCAGCCGGGCGAGCAATCAGCCCCAGCATTTT.

J is TRBJ2-1 and V is TRBV28, with TRBD2 matching over 9 bases. V was clipped by 6 bases and J by 5 bases; unmatched bases: 11. Germline assignment: CDR1 MDHEN and CDR2 SYDVKM. This CDR3 spans 16 amino acids. DNA of the CDR3: TGTGCCAGCAGGCTCTTTAGCGGGAGCGCCCACAATGAGCAGTTCTTC. Translated, it gives CASRLFSGSAHNEQFF.

This chain uses TRBV27 with TRBJ2-7; a possible D gene is TRBD2 (6 bases). This CDR3 is 15 amino acids long. Trimming removed 5 bases from V and 3 bases from J, with 17 bases in between. Per germline, CDR1 MNHEY and CDR2 SMNVEV (reference sequence). The chain's CDR3 is CASSTPSDSLYEQYF. CDR3 DNA: TGTGCCAGCAGTACCCCTAGCGACTCCCTCTACGAGCAGTACTTC.

The rearrangement uses TRBV6-5 and TRBJ2-3; no definite D call. V was clipped by 3 bases and J by 0 bases, with 7 bases between them. Per the germline V gene, CDR1 is MNHEY and CDR2 is SVGAGI. This CDR3 contains 14 residues. The CDR3: CASSYGSSTDTQYF. The CDR3 nucleotides read TGTGCCAGCAGTTATGGCAGTAGCACAGATACGCAGTATTTT.

The CDR3 bases are TGCAGCGTTGTCCGACTAGCGGGATTGATGGATACGCAGTATTTT. Protein: CSVVRLAGLMDTQYF. The rearrangement uses TRBV29-1 and TRBJ2-3; 11 nucleotides align to TRBD2. The CDR3 sequence is 15 residues long. Germline V gene sequence: CDR1 SQVTM, CDR2 ANQGSEA. V gave up 4 bases and J gave up 6 bases; unmatched junction bases: 9.

The chain couples TRBV28 to TRBJ2-1; 12 nucleotides match TRBD2. Trimming cost V 7 bases and J 9 bases; bases outside gene matches: 13. This CDR3 contains 16 residues. Germline lookup yields CDR1 MDHEN and CDR2 SYDVKM. The CDR3 protein is CASNRGGLAGGSEQFF. In nucleotides, the CDR3 is TGTGCCAGCAACCGAGGGGGGCTAGCGGGAGGGAGTGAGCAGTTCTTC. The whole variable domain, filled in from reference TRBV28 and TRBJ2-1, reads DVKVTQSSRYLVKRTGEKVFLECVQDMDHENMFWYRQDPGLGLRLIYFSYDVKMKEKGDIPEGYSVSREKKERFSLILESASTNQTSMYLCASNRGGLAGGSEQFFGPGTRLTVL.

This chain links TRBV7-9 with TRBJ2-2, with no clear D. The CDR3 length is 12 residues. The germline gives CDR1 SEHNR, CDR2 FQNEAQ (reference sequence). The V and J ends lost 3 bases and 7 bases respectively, with 6 bases between them. CDR3 nucleotide sequence: TGTGCCAGCAGCTTCTCGCGCGGGGAGCTGTTTTTT. Encoded protein: CASSFSRGELFF.

The chain carries TRBV27 and TRBJ2-1; 8 positions match TRBD2. Germline V gene lookup returns CDR1 MNHEY and CDR2 SMNVEV (reference sequence). V was clipped by 1 base and J by 1 base; unmatched bases: 3. The CDR3 runs 16 residues. In nucleotides, the CDR3 is TGTGCCAGCAGTTTATATGGCGGGAGGTCCTACAATGAGCAGTTCTTC. Translated, it gives CASSLYGGRSYNEQFF.

The chain employs TRBV6-5 and TRBJ2-7; D might be TRBD1 (6 bases). With 2 bases removed from V and 7 bases from J, the gap between germline ends came to 9 bases. This CDR3 region has 12 residues. Germline V CDR1 and CDR2: MNHEY, SVGAGI. CDR3 sequence (DNA): TGTGCCAGCAGTTACCCAGGGGAGGAGCAGTACTTC. The encoded protein is CASSYPGEEQYF.

The rearrangement joins TRBV27 to TRBJ1-1; 7 nucleotides align to TRBD1. The CDR3 length is 15 residues. Germline assignment: CDR1 MNHEY and CDR2 SMNVEV (reference sequence). Trimming took 5 bases from V and 3 from J; bases not matched to a gene: 9. The CDR3 reads CASSPALTGHTEAFF. The DNA of the CDR3 is TGTGCCAGCAGTCCCGCCCTGACAGGGCACACTGAAGCTTTCTTT.

The genes are TRBV5-1 and TRBJ2-3, with 9 bases aligning to TRBD2. CDR3 length equals 20 residues. Germline CDR1 reads SGHRS; CDR2 reads YFSETQ. V lost 0 bases and J lost 3; bases outside the gene matches: 17. DNA of the CDR3: TGCGCCAGCAGCTTGGAGGGGTTAGCGGGAGATTGGCAACTTACAGATACGCAGTATTTT. Protein product: CASSLEGLAGDWQLTDTQYF.

The chain couples TRBV28 to TRBJ2-7; no clear D. The CDR3 consists of 16 residues. Per the germline V gene, CDR1 is MDHEN and CDR2 is SYDVKM. Between the trimmed V and J ends, which lost 7 bases and 0 bases, there was a span of 19 bases. CDR3 nucleotide sequence: TGTGCCAGCACCAGTAGTGAGCGTATGAGCTCCTACGAGCAGTACTTC. This sequence encodes CASTSSERMSSYEQYF.

J is TRBJ1-4 and V is TRBV7-9; D is uncertain. With 1 base removed from V and 3 bases from J, the gap between germline ends came to 12 bases. Germline CDR1 reads SEHNR; CDR2 reads FQNEAQ (reference sequence). CDR3 length: 16 amino acids. The CDR3 nucleotides are TGTGCCAGCAGCTTAGGTTCTCTTGTAGCTAATGAAAAACTGTTTTTT. Encoded protein: CASSLGSLVANEKLFF.

This clone showed up just a few times. The chain carries TRBV6-1 and TRBJ1-5; unclear D gene. Per germline, CDR1 MNHNS and CDR2 SASEGT. The CDR3 is made up of 13 amino acids. The ends were cut back, 7 bases at V and 5 bases at J, with 12 bases in the middle. The DNA for the CDR3 is TGTGCCAGCAACGCAGAGCCCCATCAGCCCCAGCATTTT. It yields the protein CASNAEPHQPQHF.

This rearrangement joins TRBV28 to TRBJ1-5, with D unresolved. CDR3 size: 14 residues. The germline V gene has CDR1 MDHEN and CDR2 SYDVKM. Trimming cost V 6 bases and J 5 bases, with 14 bases left between them. The CDR3 region has the DNA TGTGCCAGCAGCCCCACCAGTGCCTATCAGCCCCAGCATTTT. It is translated as CASSPTSAYQPQHF. Together with reference TRBV28 and TRBJ1-5, the CDR3 gives the full variable domain: DVKVTQSSRYLVKRTGEKVFLECVQDMDHENMFWYRQDPGLGLRLIYFSYDVKMKEKGDIPEGYSVSREKKERFSLILESASTNQTSMYLCASSPTSAYQPQHFGDGTRLSIL.

This chain links TRBV29-1 with TRBJ2-1; 9 bases line up with TRBD1. The germline V gene has CDR1 SQVTM and CDR2 ANQGSEA. The CDR3 length is 15 residues. J lost 3 bases, V lost 6 bases, and 9 bases had no gene match. In nucleotides, the CDR3 is TGCAGCGTGTACACGGGGACAGGGTTCTACAATGAGCAGTTCTTC. Its translation: CSVYTGTGFYNEQFF.